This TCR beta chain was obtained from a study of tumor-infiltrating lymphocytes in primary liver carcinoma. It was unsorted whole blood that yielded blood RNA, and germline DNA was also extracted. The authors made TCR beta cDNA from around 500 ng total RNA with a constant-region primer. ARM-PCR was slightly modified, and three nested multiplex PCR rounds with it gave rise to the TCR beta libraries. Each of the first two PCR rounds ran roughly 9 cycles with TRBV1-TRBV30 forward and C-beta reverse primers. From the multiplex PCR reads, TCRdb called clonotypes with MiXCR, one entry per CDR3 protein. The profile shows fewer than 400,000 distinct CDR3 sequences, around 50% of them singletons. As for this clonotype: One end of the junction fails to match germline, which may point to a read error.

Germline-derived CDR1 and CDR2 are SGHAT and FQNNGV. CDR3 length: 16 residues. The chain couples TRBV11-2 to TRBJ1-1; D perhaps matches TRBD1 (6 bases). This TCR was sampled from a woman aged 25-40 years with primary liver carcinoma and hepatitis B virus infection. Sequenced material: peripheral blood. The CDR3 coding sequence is TGTACCAGCAGCTTAGAGGGGGGCCTTATGAACACTGAAGCTTCCTTT. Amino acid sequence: CTSSLEGGLMNTEASF.